The clone carrying this T cell receptor (beta chain) was detected only a few times. Its matching antigen is unknown. For TCRbeta, the library was prepared with unique molecular identifiers. TCRdb reprocessed the PCR reads via MiXCR and lists one record per CDR3 protein. The sample shows around 300,000 distinct CDR3 sequences, over 7% of them seen only once. The source of the sample is a study of T-cell reconstitution after alpha-beta-depleted transplantation in children. Study findings and constraints: About two months after transplant, alpha-beta T cells reportedly came from several hundred expanded graft clones. The origin of high day-60 TCRbeta diversity in some patients lay in surviving recipient T cells and thymic progenitors. Most T-cell counts and diversity one year after the transplant came from T cells that were newly produced.

J lost 5 bases, V lost 4 bases, and 16 bases had no gene match. The CDR3 loop spans 20 amino acids. Germline V gives CDR1 SGHVS, CDR2 FNYEAQ. This sequence joins TRBV7-6 and TRBJ2-2, with 13 nucleotides matching TRBD2. The starting material was peripheral blood, obtained 360 days after TCRalphabeta/CD19-depleted stem cell transplant. The sequence derives from a female patient aged 2-15 years who had a stem cell transplant for Fanconi anemia, so the T cells may come from the graft donor. The CDR3 sequence: CASSSPGVRLAGGRTGELFF. CDR3 bases: TGTGCCAGCAGCTCCCCAGGGGTTCGACTAGCGGGAGGACGGACCGGGGAGCTGTTTTTT.